This T cell receptor beta chain comes out of a study of identical twins. Study outcomes and limitations: Findings depended on cross-sectional statistics rather than tracking the same donors. Partly confounded zero-insertion analyses could result from invariant MAIT and iNKT cells.

The CDR3 sequence is 14 residues long. The V gene end was trimmed by 5 bases and the J gene end by 2 bases; junction bases not matched to a gene: 6. Germline V gene sequence: CDR1 SQVTM, CDR2 ANQGSEA. This clonotype showed up many times. The antigen is not known. MiXCR, applied by TCRdb to the 5' RACE reads, yields one record per CDR3 protein. The repertoire includes around 250,000 distinct CDR3 sequences, 12% of them detected once, and 3.5% to 4.5% sits in the top ten. The same sample was also used in a study of yellow fever vaccine responses in identical twins. That publication notes: Reportedly, the T cell response mounted by twins to vaccine seemed partly convergent, partly personalized.

V gene TRBV29-1 combines with J gene TRBJ1-5; 7 nucleotides align to TRBD1. Sequenced sample: memory (CD45RO+) T cells sorted from blood. This clonotype originated in a woman aged 18-29 years in good health. The CDR3 DNA follows: TGCAGCGTTTTAGGGACAGATCGCAATCAGCCCCAGCATTTT. Translated: CSVLGTDRNQPQHF.